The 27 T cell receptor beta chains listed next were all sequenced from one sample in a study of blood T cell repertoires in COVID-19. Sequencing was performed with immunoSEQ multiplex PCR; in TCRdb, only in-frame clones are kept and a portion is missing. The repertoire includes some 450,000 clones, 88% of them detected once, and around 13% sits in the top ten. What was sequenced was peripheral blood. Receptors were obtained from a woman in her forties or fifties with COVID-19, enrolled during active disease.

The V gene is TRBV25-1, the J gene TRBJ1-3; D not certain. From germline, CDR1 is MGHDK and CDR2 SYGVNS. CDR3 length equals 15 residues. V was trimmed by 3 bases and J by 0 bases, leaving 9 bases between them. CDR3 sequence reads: CASSDGRPSGNTIYF. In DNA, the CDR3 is TGTGCCAGCAGTGACGGCAGGCCCTCTGGAAACACCATATATTTT.

The CDR3 nucleotides read TGTGCCAGCAGCCAAGAACAAATGAACACAGATACGCAGTATTTT. Residues: CASSQEQMNTDTQYF. The chain links TRBV4-2 to TRBJ2-3; D not resolved. Germline lookup yields CDR1 LGHNA and CDR2 YNFKEQ. V was cut by 0 bases and J by 2 bases, with 9 bases left in between. The CDR3 length is 15 residues.

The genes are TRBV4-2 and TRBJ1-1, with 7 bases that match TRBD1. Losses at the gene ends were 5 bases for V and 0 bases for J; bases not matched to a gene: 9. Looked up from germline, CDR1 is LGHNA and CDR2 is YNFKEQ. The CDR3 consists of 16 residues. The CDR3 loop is CASSGRTGQLNTEAFF. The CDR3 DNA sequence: TGTGCCAGCAGCGGTCGGACAGGACAGCTGAACACTGAAGCTTTCTTT.

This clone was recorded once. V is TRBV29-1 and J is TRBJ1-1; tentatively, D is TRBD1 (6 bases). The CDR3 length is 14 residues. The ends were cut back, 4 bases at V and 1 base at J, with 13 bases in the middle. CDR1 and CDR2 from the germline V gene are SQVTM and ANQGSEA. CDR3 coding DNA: TGCAGCGTTGGGGCAGGGGCGCCGAACACTGAAGCTTTCTTT. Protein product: CSVGAGAPNTEAFF.

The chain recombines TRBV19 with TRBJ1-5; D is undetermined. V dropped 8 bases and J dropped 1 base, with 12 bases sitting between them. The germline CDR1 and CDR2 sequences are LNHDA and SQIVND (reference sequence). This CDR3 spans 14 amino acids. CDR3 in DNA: TGTGCCAGTGGCATGGGGAGGAGCAATCAGCCCCAGCATTTT. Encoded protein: CASGMGRSNQPQHF. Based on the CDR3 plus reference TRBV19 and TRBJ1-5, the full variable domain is DGGITQSPKYLFRKEGQNVTLSCEQNLNHDAMYWYRQDPGQGLRLIYYSQIVNDFQKGDIAEGYSVSREKKESFPLTVTSAQKNPTAFYLCASGMGRSNQPQHFGDGTRLSIL.

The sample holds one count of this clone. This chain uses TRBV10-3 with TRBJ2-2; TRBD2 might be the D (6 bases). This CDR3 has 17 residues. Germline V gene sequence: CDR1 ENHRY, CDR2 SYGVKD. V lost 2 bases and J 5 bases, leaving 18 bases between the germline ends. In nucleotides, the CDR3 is TGTGCCATCAGTGAGATGGGAGGAGGTGTGGAAACCGGGGAGCTGTTTTTT. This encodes CAISEMGGGVETGELFF.

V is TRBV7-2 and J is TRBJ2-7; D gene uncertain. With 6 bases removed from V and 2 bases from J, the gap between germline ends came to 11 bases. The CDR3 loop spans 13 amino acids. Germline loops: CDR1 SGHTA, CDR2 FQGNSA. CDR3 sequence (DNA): TGTGCCAGCAGGTTAAGCCCCCCCTACGAGCAGTACTTC. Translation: CASRLSPPYEQYF.

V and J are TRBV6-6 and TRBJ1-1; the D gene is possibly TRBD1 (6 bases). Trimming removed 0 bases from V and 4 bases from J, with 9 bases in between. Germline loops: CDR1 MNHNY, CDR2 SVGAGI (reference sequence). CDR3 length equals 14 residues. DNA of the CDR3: TGTGCCAGCAGTTACTCCGGACAGAGCACTGAAGCTTTCTTT. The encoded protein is CASSYSGQSTEAFF.

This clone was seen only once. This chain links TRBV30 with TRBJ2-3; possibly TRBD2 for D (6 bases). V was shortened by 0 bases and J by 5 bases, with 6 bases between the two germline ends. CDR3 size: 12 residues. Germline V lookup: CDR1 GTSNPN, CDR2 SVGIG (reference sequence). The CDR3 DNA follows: TGTGCCTGGAGTGTAGCGGGAGATACGCAGTATTTT. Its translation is CAWSVAGDTQYF.

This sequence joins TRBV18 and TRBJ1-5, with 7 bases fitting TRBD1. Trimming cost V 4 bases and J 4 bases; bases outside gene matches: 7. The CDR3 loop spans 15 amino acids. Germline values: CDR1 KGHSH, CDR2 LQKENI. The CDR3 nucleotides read TGTGCCAGCTCACGAAACAGGGGCGAAAATCAGCCCCAGCATTTT. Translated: CASSRNRGENQPQHF.

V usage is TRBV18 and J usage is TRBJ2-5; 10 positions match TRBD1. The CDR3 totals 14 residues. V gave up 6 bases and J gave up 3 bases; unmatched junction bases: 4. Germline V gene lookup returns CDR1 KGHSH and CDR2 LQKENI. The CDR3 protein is CASSPGTGEETQYF. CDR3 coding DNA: TGTGCCAGCTCCCCCGGGACAGGGGAAGAGACCCAGTACTTC. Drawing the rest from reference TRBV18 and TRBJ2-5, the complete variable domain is NAGVMQNPRHLVRRRGQEARLRCSPMKGHSHVYWYRQLPEEGLKFMVYLQKENIIDESGMPKERFSAEFPKEGPSILRIQQVVRGDSAAYFCASSPGTGEETQYFGPGTRLLVL.

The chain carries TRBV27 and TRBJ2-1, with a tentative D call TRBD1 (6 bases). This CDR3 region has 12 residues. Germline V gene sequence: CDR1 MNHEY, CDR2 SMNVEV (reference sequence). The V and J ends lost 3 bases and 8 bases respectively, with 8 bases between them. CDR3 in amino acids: CASSFEGDEQFF. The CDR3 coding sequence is TGTGCCAGCAGTTTTGAGGGGGATGAGCAGTTCTTC.

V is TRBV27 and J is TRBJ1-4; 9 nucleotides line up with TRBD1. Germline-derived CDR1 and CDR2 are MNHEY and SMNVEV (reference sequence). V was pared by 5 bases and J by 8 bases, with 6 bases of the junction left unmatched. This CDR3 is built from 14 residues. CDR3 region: CASSVGQGGEKLFF. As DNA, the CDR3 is TGTGCCAGCAGTGTGGGACAGGGAGGAGAAAAACTGTTTTTT.

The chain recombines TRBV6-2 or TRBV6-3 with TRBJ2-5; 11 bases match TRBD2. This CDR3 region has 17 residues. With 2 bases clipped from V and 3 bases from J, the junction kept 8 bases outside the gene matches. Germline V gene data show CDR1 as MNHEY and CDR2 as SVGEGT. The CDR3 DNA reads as TGTGCCAGCAGTTACCCCGGGTTAGCGGGGGGGGAAGAGACCCAGTACTTC. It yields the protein CASSYPGLAGGEETQYF.

This CDR3 reads CASSIGDSEAFF. In DNA form, the CDR3 reads TGTGCCAGTAGTATTGGGGACAGTGAAGCTTTCTTT. The chain has TRBV19 and TRBJ1-1, with 7 bases aligning to TRBD1. Trimming removed 3 bases from V and 7 bases from J; junction bases left unmatched: 2. Germline CDR1 LNHDA, CDR2 SQIVND (reference sequence). The CDR3 is made up of 12 amino acids.

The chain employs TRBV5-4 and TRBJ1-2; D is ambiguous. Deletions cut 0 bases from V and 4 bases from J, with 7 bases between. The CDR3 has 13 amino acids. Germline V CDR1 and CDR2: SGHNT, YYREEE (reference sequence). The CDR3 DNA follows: TGTGCCAGCAGCTTGGCGGCGGGCTATGGCTACACCTTC. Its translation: CASSLAAGYGYTF.

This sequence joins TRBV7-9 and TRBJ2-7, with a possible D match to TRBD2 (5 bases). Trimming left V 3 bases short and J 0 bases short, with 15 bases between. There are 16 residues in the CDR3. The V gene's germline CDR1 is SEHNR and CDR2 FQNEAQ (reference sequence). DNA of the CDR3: TGTGCCAGCAGCTTCTGGTTTACGGGGAGCTCCTACGAGCAGTACTTC. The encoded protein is CASSFWFTGSSYEQYF.

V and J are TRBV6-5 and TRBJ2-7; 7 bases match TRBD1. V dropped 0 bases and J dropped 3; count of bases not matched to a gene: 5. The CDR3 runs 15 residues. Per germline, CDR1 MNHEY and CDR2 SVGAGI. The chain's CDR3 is CASSYSNRGRYEQYF. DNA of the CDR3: TGTGCCAGCAGTTACTCAAACAGGGGCCGCTACGAGCAGTACTTC.

This CDR3 is CASSALPGPWEEREQFF. The CDR3, as DNA: TGTGCCAGCAGCGCCCTGCCGGGACCGTGGGAGGAGAGAGAGCAGTTCTTC. The chain combines TRBV11-2 with TRBJ2-1, with D possibly matching TRBD2 (6 bases). The CDR3 contains 17 residues. V gave up 5 bases and J gave up 10 bases, with 27 bases separating them. In germline, CDR1 is SGHAT, CDR2 FQNNGV.

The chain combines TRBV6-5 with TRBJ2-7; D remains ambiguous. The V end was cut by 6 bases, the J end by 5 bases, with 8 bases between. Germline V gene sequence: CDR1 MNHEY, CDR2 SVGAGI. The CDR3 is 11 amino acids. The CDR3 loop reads CASRNANEQYF. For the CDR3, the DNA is TGTGCCAGCAGGAACGCGAACGAGCAGTACTTC.

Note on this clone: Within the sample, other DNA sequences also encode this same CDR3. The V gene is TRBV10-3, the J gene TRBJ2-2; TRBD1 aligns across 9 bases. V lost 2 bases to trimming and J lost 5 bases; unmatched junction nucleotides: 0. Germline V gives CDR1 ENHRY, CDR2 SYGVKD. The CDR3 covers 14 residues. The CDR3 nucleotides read TGTGCCATCAGTGAGGGGACAGGGACCGGGGAGCTGTTTTTT. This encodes CAISEGTGTGELFF.

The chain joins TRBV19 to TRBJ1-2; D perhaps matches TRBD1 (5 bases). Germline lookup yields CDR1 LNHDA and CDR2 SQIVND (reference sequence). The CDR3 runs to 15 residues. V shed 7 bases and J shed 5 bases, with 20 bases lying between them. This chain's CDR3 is CASTNKGYDFYGYTF. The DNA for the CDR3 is TGTGCCAGTACTAATAAGGGGTACGACTTTTATGGCTACACCTTC.

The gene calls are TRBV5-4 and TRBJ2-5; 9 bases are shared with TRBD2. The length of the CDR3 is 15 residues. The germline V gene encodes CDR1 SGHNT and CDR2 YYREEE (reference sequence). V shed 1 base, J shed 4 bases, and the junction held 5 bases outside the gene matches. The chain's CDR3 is CASSLSGGLRETQYF. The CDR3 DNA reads TGTGCCAGCAGCTTGAGCGGGGGGCTGAGAGAGACCCAGTACTTC.

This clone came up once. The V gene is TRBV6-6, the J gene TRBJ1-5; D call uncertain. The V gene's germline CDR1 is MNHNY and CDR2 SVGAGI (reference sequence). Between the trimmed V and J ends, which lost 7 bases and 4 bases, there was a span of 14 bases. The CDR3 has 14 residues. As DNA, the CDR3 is TGTGCCAGCACCCAACTTGGGCCTAATCAGCCCCAGCATTTT. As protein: CASTQLGPNQPQHF.

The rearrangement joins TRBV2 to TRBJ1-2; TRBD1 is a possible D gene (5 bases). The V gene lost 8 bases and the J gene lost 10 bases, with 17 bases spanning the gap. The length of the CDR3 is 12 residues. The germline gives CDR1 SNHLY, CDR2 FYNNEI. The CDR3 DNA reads TGTGCCAGCGCTCGAGCCCGGACACTCTACACCTTC. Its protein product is CASARARTLYTF.

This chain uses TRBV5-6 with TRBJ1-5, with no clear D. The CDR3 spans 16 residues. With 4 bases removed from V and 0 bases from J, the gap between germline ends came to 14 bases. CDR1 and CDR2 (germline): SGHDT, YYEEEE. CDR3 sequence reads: CASSARGSYSNQPQHF. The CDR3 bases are TGTGCCAGCAGCGCGAGAGGCTCTTATAGCAATCAGCCCCAGCATTTT.

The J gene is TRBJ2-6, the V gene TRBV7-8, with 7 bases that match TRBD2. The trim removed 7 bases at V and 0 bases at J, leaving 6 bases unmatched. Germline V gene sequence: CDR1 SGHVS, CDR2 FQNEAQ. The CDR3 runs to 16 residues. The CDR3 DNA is TGTGCCAGCACCGGGGGGTTTAGCTCTGGGGCCAACGTCCTGACTTTC. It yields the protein CASTGGFSSGANVLTF.